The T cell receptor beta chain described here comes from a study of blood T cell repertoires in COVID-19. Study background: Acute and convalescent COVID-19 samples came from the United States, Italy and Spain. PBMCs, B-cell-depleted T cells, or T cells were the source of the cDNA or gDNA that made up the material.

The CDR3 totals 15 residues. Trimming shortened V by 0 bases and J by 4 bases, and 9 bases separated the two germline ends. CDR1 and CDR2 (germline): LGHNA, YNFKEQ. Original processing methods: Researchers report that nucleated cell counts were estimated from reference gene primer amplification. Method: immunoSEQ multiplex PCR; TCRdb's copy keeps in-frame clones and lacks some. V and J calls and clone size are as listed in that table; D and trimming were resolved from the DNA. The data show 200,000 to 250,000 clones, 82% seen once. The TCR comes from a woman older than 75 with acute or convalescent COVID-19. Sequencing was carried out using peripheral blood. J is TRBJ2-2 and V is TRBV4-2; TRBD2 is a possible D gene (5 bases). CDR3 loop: CASSQELGGTGELFF. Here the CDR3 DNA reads TGTGCCAGCAGCCAAGAACTAGGAGGCACCGGGGAGCTGTTTTTT.